The clone carrying this TCR beta chain was observed many times. Its specificity is unknown. This record belongs to a study of T cells in Graves' hyperthyroidism and ophthalmopathy. Germline V lookup: CDR1 SGHTA, CDR2 FQGTGA. V gave up 2 bases and J gave up 1 base; unmatched junction bases: 6. The CDR3 is made up of 18 amino acids. General study results and limits: Blood samples included most of the expanded thyroid clonotypes exceeding 0.001. Model output signaled ophthalmopathy a median approximately 6 months ahead of onset.

Researchers amplified the TCR beta CDR3 regions from RNA transcripts. The HTBI primer set served for first-round RT-PCR of the TCR CDR3. TCRdb fed the multiplex PCR reads into MiXCR, producing one record per CDR3 protein. Of around 400,000 distinct CDR3 sequences in the sample, about 16% were seen once. Uncontrolled infections, other autoimmune diseases, pregnancy or lactation led to exclusion of patients. This chain uses TRBV7-3 with TRBJ2-6; the match to TRBD1 covers 9 bases. The source is a woman aged 55-69 years with Graves' ophthalmopathy. Sequencing used blood. CDR3 sequence: CASSLYLQGASGANVLTF. The CDR3 DNA reads TGTGCCAGCAGCTTATATCTACAGGGGGCTTCTGGGGCCAACGTCCTGACTTTC.